This T cell receptor (beta chain) was sequenced in a study of T-cell reconstitution after alpha-beta-depleted transplantation in children. This clonotype has just a few counts. Molecular barcoding with unique molecular identifiers was used for the TCRbeta library. One entry per CDR3 protein, called by TCRdb with MiXCR from the PCR reads. The sample yields about 610,000 distinct CDR3 sequences, about 10% seen once. This specimen was PBMCs from the stem cell graft donor, taken from the stem cell graft. This clonotype originated in a human donor who donated a stem cell graft to a child with acute myeloid leukemia.

CDR3 bases: TGTGCCAGCAGCGCGACAGGGGGATTCAATCAGCCCCAGCATTTT. This codes for CASSATGGFNQPQHF. The V and J genes are TRBV6-1 and TRBJ1-5, with 9 bases lining up with TRBD1. Germline assignment: CDR1 MNHNS and CDR2 SASEGT. There are 15 residues in the CDR3. J was trimmed by 3 bases and V by 6 bases; bases with no gene match: 6.